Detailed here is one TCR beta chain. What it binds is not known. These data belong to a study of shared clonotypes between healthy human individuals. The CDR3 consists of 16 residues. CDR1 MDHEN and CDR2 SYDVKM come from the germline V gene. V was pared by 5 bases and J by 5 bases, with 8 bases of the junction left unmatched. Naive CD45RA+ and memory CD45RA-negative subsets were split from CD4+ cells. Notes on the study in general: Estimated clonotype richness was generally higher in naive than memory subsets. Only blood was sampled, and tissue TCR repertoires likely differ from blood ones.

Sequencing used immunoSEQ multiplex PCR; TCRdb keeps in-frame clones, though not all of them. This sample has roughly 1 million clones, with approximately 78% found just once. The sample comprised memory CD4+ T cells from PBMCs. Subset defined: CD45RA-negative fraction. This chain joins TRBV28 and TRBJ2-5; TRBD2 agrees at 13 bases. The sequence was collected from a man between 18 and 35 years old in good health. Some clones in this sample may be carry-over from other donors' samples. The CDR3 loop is CASSPTSGRAMETQYF. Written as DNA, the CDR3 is TGTGCCAGCAGTCCAACTAGCGGGAGGGCGATGGAGACCCAGTACTTC.